The 26 T cell receptor beta chains reported below all come from one sample, sequenced in a study of CD8+ T cells in alopecia areata. Reverse transcribed after extraction, RNA yielded cDNA as the sequencing template. Repertoires were generated with immunoSEQ multiplex PCR, while TCRdb's copy carries only in-frame clones and drops some. The table lists roughly 120,000 clones, roughly 58% of them singletons. Treatment noted: oral pan-JAK inhibitor, 5-10 mg twice daily. The sample was CD8+ T cells sorted from blood, taken at week 4, from a patient treated with tofacitinib. The receptors were sampled from a human donor with alopecia areata.

This clone was detected a few times. The J gene is TRBJ2-1, the V gene TRBV7-6; maybe TRBD2 (6 bases). CDR1 is SGHVS, CDR2 FNYEAQ, per germline. There are 15 residues in the CDR3. With 2 bases removed from V and 5 bases from J, the gap between germline ends came to 13 bases. In DNA form, the CDR3 reads TGTGCCAGCAGCTTATGGGCCAGGGAGGACAATGAGCAGTTCTTC. Protein: CASSLWAREDNEQFF.

This clone was recorded only once. This chain joins TRBV7-9 and TRBJ2-7; 9 bases map to TRBD1. This CDR3 comprises 13 residues. V was clipped by 5 bases and J by 5 bases; unmatched bases: 4. The germline V gene has CDR1 SEHNR and CDR2 FQNEAQ (reference sequence). CDR3 nucleotides: TGTGCCAGCAGCCGATGGGACAGGGACGAGCAGTACTTC. Translated: CASSRWDRDEQYF.

The V gene is TRBV30, the J gene TRBJ1-1; D unclear. Germline CDR1 reads GTSNPN; CDR2 reads SVGIG (reference sequence). This CDR3 is 13 amino acids long. V lost 0 bases and J 2 bases, leaving 7 bases between the germline ends. CDR3 coding DNA: TGTGCCTGGAGTGTAGGCAGTAACACTGAAGCTTTCTTT. Protein sequence: CAWSVGSNTEAFF.

CDR3 amino acids: CASSYASGGSPLHF. CDR3 nucleotide sequence: TGTGCCAGCAGTTACGCTTCCGGCGGTTCACCCCTCCACTTT. This sequence joins TRBV6-5 and TRBJ1-6; the D is unclear. Between the trimmed V and J ends, which lost 2 bases and 9 bases, there was a span of 11 bases. CDR3 length equals 14 residues. Per germline, CDR1 MNHEY and CDR2 SVGAGI.

V and J are TRBV2 and TRBJ2-7, with D possibly matching TRBD2 (6 bases). Germline values: CDR1 SNHLY, CDR2 FYNNEI. Trimming cost V 3 bases and J 9 bases, with 15 bases left between them. This CDR3 contains 13 residues. This chain's CDR3 is CASSDRGATRQYF. The CDR3 nucleotides read TGTGCCAGCAGTGATCGGGGAGCGACTAGGCAGTACTTC. Based on the CDR3 plus reference TRBV2 and TRBJ2-7, the full variable domain is EPEVTQTPSHQVTQMGQEVILRCVPISNHLYFYWYRQILGQKVEFLVSFYNNEISEKSEIFDDQFSVERPDGSNFTLKIRSTKLEDSAMYFCASSDRGATRQYFGPGTRLTVT.

The CDR3 is CSVVLPSVEAFF. The DNA of the CDR3 is TGCAGCGTTGTGCTCCCCTCCGTGGAGGCTTTCTTT. This chain uses TRBV29-1 with TRBJ1-1; D gene ambiguous. Trimming pared 4 bases from V and 11 bases from J, leaving 17 bases between. The CDR3 consists of 12 residues. The germline gives CDR1 SQVTM, CDR2 ANQGSEA. The full variable domain, in which reference TRBV29-1 and TRBJ1-1 provide the parts outside the CDR3, is SAVISQKPSRDICQRGTSLTIQCQVDSQVTMMFWYRQQPGQSLTLIATANQGSEATYESGFVIDKFPISRPNLTFSTLTVSNMSPEDSSIYLCSVVLPSVEAFFGQGTRLTVV.

This clone occurred a few times. The chain employs TRBV27 and TRBJ1-5, with no clear D. V lost 5 bases and J lost 0, with 11 bases in between. Per germline, CDR1 MNHEY and CDR2 SMNVEV (reference sequence). The CDR3 spans 15 residues. CDR3 nucleotide sequence: TGTGCCAGCAGTCCCTCGTATTATAGCAATCAGCCCCAGCATTTT. Translation: CASSPSYYSNQPQHF.

The V and J genes are TRBV6-5 and TRBJ2-5; D possibly matches TRBD1 or TRBD2 (5 bases each). Looked up from germline, CDR1 is MNHEY and CDR2 is SVGAGI. The ends were cut back, 6 bases at V and 1 base at J, with 12 bases in the middle. The length of the CDR3 is 14 residues. CDR3: CASSPGASQETQYF. The CDR3 coding sequence is TGTGCCAGCAGCCCCGGGGCCAGCCAAGAGACCCAGTACTTC.

The chain combines TRBV30 with TRBJ1-2; D unclear. The CDR3 has 12 residues. Germline CDR1 and CDR2: GTSNPN and SVGIG (reference sequence). The V end was cut by 1 base, the J end by 4 bases, with 7 bases between. The CDR3 DNA reads as TGTGCCTGGAGTGCGACGGTCTATGGCTACACCTTC. Its translation: CAWSATVYGYTF.

V gene TRBV2 combines with J gene TRBJ2-5; a weak D match, TRBD2 (5 bases). This CDR3 has 14 residues. V lost 3 bases, J lost 5 bases, and 13 bases lay in between. Looked up from germline, CDR1 is SNHLY and CDR2 is FYNNEI. The chain's CDR3 is CASSDEGLRETQYF. The CDR3 bases are TGTGCCAGCAGTGACGAGGGTTTGAGGGAGACCCAGTACTTC.

The genes are TRBV30 and TRBJ1-2; no definite D call. The V end was cut by 2 bases, the J end by 1 base, with 8 bases between. Germline V gene lookup returns CDR1 GTSNPN and CDR2 SVGIG (reference sequence). The CDR3 has 13 amino acids. The CDR3 DNA reads as TGTGCCTGGAGTAGTGCAGTTAACTATGGCTACACCTTC. It encodes CAWSSAVNYGYTF.

A few counts support this clone. The chain couples TRBV4-3 to TRBJ2-7, with D tentatively TRBD1 (5 bases). The germline V gene encodes CDR1 LGHNA and CDR2 YSLEER. V lost 0 bases and J lost 3, with 12 bases in between. The CDR3 is 15 residues long. This chain's CDR3 is CASSQETLTGYEQYF. The DNA for the CDR3 is TGCGCCAGCAGCCAAGAGACCTTAACAGGCTACGAGCAGTACTTC.

This clone was seen more than once but under ten times. The chain is built from TRBV7-2 and TRBJ2-1; no clear D. Trimming left V 2 bases short and J 0 bases short, with 2 bases between. There are 13 residues in the CDR3. The V gene's germline CDR1 is SGHTA and CDR2 FQGNSA. The CDR3 is CASSLSSYNEQFF. CDR3 DNA sequence: TGTGCCAGCAGCTTAAGCTCCTACAATGAGCAGTTCTTC.

Here the CDR3 DNA reads TGCAGCGTTACACAGGGGGTACTTCGAGAAAAACTGTTTTTT. The encoded protein is CSVTQGVLREKLFF. The chain has TRBV29-1 and TRBJ1-4, with 8 bases that match TRBD1. This CDR3 is built from 14 residues. From germline, CDR1 is SQVTM and CDR2 ANQGSEA. V trimming: 5 bases; J trimming: 8 bases; junction bases outside the gene matches: 10.

The gene calls are TRBV29-1 and TRBJ2-7; a possible D gene is TRBD1 (7 bases). The CDR3 spans 14 residues. Per germline, CDR1 SQVTM and CDR2 ANQGSEA. Deletions cut 5 bases from V and 3 bases from J, with 17 bases between. CDR3 region: CSVTGTAGGYEQYF. CDR3 in DNA: TGCAGCGTTACCGGGACAGCCGGGGGCTACGAGCAGTACTTC.

This clone was counted a few times. The chain uses TRBV13 and TRBJ1-1; TRBD1 agrees at 7 bases. The V gene's germline CDR1 is PRHDT and CDR2 FYEKMQ (reference sequence). CDR3 length equals 14 residues. With 4 bases clipped from V and 5 bases from J, the junction kept 7 bases outside the gene matches. The CDR3 nucleotides read TGTGCCAGCAGCTCAATCAGGGGGGCTACTGAAGCTTTCTTT. It specifies CASSSIRGATEAFF.

Comment on this clone: Since a much larger clone is just one base distant, this may be a read error. This chain connects TRBV7-2 to TRBJ1-5, with D unclear. V lost 1 base and J lost 5, with 3 bases in between. Germline V gives CDR1 SGHTA, CDR2 FQGNSA. The length of the CDR3 is 12 residues. The CDR3, as DNA: TGTGCCAGCAGCTTAGGGGATCAGCCCCAGCATTTT. Protein: CASSLGDQPQHF.

V gene TRBV30 combines with J gene TRBJ2-3; D is unresolved. Germline CDR1 and CDR2: GTSNPN and SVGIG (reference sequence). V gave up 4 bases and J gave up 2 bases, with 10 bases separating them. CDR3 length equals 13 residues. CDR3 in amino acids: CAWIAASTDTQYF. As DNA, the CDR3 is TGTGCCTGGATTGCGGCTTCCACAGATACGCAGTATTTT.

This clone was counted once. The rearrangement uses TRBV6-5 and TRBJ1-1; 9 bases agree with TRBD1. This CDR3 comprises 15 residues. The V gene's germline CDR1 is MNHEY and CDR2 SVGAGI. Losses at the gene ends were 5 bases for V and 4 bases for J; bases not matched to a gene: 8. The chain's CDR3 is CASSLSTGGSTEAFF. In nucleotides, the CDR3 is TGTGCCAGCAGTCTATCGACAGGGGGGAGCACTGAAGCTTTCTTT.

The J gene is TRBJ2-7, the V gene TRBV27, with D possibly TRBD1 on 5 matching bases. V was clipped by 6 bases and J by 2 bases, with 17 bases between them. Germline V CDR1 and CDR2: MNHEY, SMNVEV (reference sequence). The CDR3 consists of 15 residues. The CDR3 region is CASSVALGVTYEQYF. CDR3 DNA: TGTGCCAGCAGCGTAGCTTTAGGGGTTACCTACGAGCAGTACTTC.

The chain's CDR3 is CASSPLGVGQPQHF. The CDR3 DNA is TGTGCCAGCAGTCCTCTGGGGGTCGGGCAGCCCCAGCATTTT. The chain recombines TRBV27 with TRBJ1-5; tentative D call: TRBD1 (5 bases). Trimming left V 5 bases short and J 7 bases short, with 15 bases between. Germline V gene data show CDR1 as MNHEY and CDR2 as SMNVEV (reference sequence). The CDR3 contains 14 residues.

This clone was picked up a small number of times. This sequence joins TRBV11-2 and TRBJ2-5; D is undetermined. This CDR3 is 12 amino acids long. Trimming shortened V by 2 bases and J by 5 bases, and 6 bases separated the two germline ends. Germline V gene lookup returns CDR1 SGHAT and CDR2 FQNNGV. The chain's CDR3 is CASSLLVETQYF. The CDR3 coding sequence is TGTGCCAGCAGCTTATTGGTGGAGACCCAGTACTTC. The variable domain in full, with the rest retrieved from reference TRBV11-2 and TRBJ2-5, is EAGVAQSPRYKIIEKRQSVAFWCNPISGHATLYWYQQILGQGPKLLIQFQNNGVVDDSQLPKDRFSAERLKGVDSTLKIQPAKLEDSAVYLCASSLLVETQYFGPGTRLLVL.

J is TRBJ2-3 and V is TRBV9; the match to TRBD2 covers 7 bases. Germline CDR1 reads SGDLS; CDR2 reads YYNGEE. This CDR3 spans 14 amino acids. The junction had 1 base not matched to a gene; V was cut back by 0 bases and J by 3 bases. Here the CDR3 DNA reads TGTGCCAGCAGCGTAGACGGGGGGACAGATACGCAGTATTTT. Translating it yields CASSVDGGTDTQYF.

J is TRBJ1-2 and V is TRBV19; D is undetermined. CDR3 size: 12 residues. Trimming pared 3 bases from V and 4 bases from J, leaving 6 bases between. CDR1 is LNHDA, CDR2 SQIVND, per germline (reference sequence). CDR3 protein: CASSMGGYGYTF. DNA for the CDR3: TGTGCCAGTAGTATGGGAGGCTATGGCTACACCTTC.

The chain recombines TRBV19 with TRBJ2-6, with no clear D. The CDR3 runs 13 residues. V was trimmed by 11 bases and J by 4 bases, leaving 12 bases between them. Germline V gene data show CDR1 as LNHDA and CDR2 as SQIVND (reference sequence). The CDR3 protein is CASRGPGANVLTF. The CDR3 DNA reads as TGTGCCTCCAGAGGTCCCGGGGCCAACGTCCTGACTTTC.

The chain combines TRBV30 with TRBJ2-5; TRBD1 matches 9 bases. The germline gives CDR1 GTSNPN, CDR2 SVGIG (reference sequence). After removal of 5 bases from V and 3 bases from J, the junction contained 7 bases not matched to a gene. The CDR3 is 14 amino acids. This CDR3 is CAWVGGQGKETQYF. The CDR3 bases are TGTGCCTGGGTGGGGGGACAGGGTAAAGAGACCCAGTACTTC.